One and the same sample provided the 19 T cell receptor beta chains below, sequenced in a study of blood T cell repertoires in COVID-19. Clones were read by immunoSEQ multiplex PCR, and TCRdb kept only the in-frame ones, dropping some. The sample consists of 200,000 to 250,000 clones, about 80% of them appearing once. Specimen: peripheral blood. Every receptor here comes from an elderly woman with COVID-19, enrolled during active disease.

The CDR3 sequence is CASSRRTGIEQYF. Here the CDR3 DNA reads TGTGCCAGCAGTAGAAGGACAGGGATCGAGCAGTACTTC. The genes are TRBV27 and TRBJ2-7; 8 bases agree with TRBD1. CDR3 length: 13 amino acids. Germline CDR1 and CDR2: MNHEY and SMNVEV (reference sequence). With 5 bases clipped from V and 6 bases from J, the junction kept 6 bases outside the gene matches.

The J gene is TRBJ1-5, the V gene TRBV2; D gene ambiguous. This CDR3 has 13 amino acids. Trimming left V 2 bases short and J 6 bases short, with 8 bases between. The V gene's germline CDR1 is SNHLY and CDR2 FYNNEI. The CDR3 loop reads CASSERRIQPQHF. The CDR3 nucleotides read TGTGCCAGCAGTGAACGCAGGATTCAGCCCCAGCATTTT.

The V call is TRBV2, the J call TRBJ1-3, with D unresolved. The CDR3 spans 13 residues. The V end was cut by 4 bases, the J end by 5 bases, with 9 bases between. CDR1 is SNHLY, CDR2 FYNNEI, per germline. CDR3 residues: CASSVEKRNTIYF. The CDR3, as DNA: TGTGCCAGCAGTGTGGAGAAGAGAAACACCATATATTTT.

This chain joins TRBV7-3 and TRBJ1-1, with no clear D. The V gene's germline CDR1 is SGHTA and CDR2 FQGTGA. The CDR3 length is 13 residues. V was cut by 3 bases and J by 4 bases, with 9 bases left in between. CDR3 nucleotides: TGTGCCAGCAGCTTCGGGGAGGGCACTGAAGCTTTCTTT. Translation gives CASSFGEGTEAFF.

The chain is built from TRBV5-1 and TRBJ1-3; 8 nucleotides line up with TRBD1. The CDR3 runs to 16 residues. With V trimmed by 4 bases and J by 0 bases, 6 bases remained unmatched. The germline gives CDR1 SGHRS, CDR2 YFSETQ. CDR3 in amino acids: CASSPGGSSSGNTIYF. CDR3 DNA sequence: TGCGCCAGCAGCCCAGGGGGCTCCAGCTCTGGAAACACCATATATTTT.

The CDR3 sequence: CASSARGQFNQPQHF. The CDR3 DNA is TGTGCCAGCAGCGCCAGGGGGCAATTCAATCAGCCCCAGCATTTT. The V and J genes are TRBV9 and TRBJ1-5, with 8 bases fitting TRBD1. J gave up 3 bases and V 3 bases, and 5 bases lay outside the gene matches. The CDR3 contains 15 residues. The germline CDR1 and CDR2 sequences are SGDLS and YYNGEE.

V is TRBV5-1 and J is TRBJ2-2; D is undetermined. CDR3 size: 16 residues. In germline, CDR1 is SGHRS, CDR2 YFSETQ. V shed 6 bases and J shed 2 bases, with 17 bases lying between them. CDR3 nucleotides: TGCGCCAGCAAAGAAACGGCGGCCGATAACACCGGGGAGCTGTTTTTT. Encoded protein: CASKETAADNTGELFF.

The rearrangement links TRBV5-1 to TRBJ1-5; TRBD1 matches at 9 bases. CDR3 length: 13 amino acids. The germline gives CDR1 SGHRS, CDR2 YFSETQ. Trimming cost V 3 bases and J 7 bases; bases outside gene matches: 2. In DNA, the CDR3 is TGCGCCAGCAGCTATACAGGGGGCCAGCCCCAGCATTTT. This codes for CASSYTGGQPQHF.

This clone has more than one count but fewer than ten. The V and J genes are TRBV5-1 and TRBJ2-6; no clear D. The germline CDR1 and CDR2 sequences are SGHRS and YFSETQ. Trimming took 3 bases from V and 5 from J, leaving 9 bases between them. The CDR3 is made up of 14 amino acids. The CDR3 region is CASSSEARANVLTF. The CDR3 nucleotides are TGCGCCAGCAGCTCCGAGGCCCGGGCCAACGTCCTGACTTTC. Filled out from reference TRBV5-1 and TRBJ2-6, the complete variable domain reads KAGVTQTPRYLIKTRGQQVTLSCSPISGHRSVSWYQQTPGQGLQFLFEYFSETQRNKGNFPGRFSGRQFSNSRSEMNVSTLELGDSALYLCASSSEARANVLTFGAGSRLTVL.

V gene TRBV19 combines with J gene TRBJ2-2, with TRBD2 matching over 8 bases. The CDR3 length is 15 residues. Unmatched junction bases numbered 7, after V lost 8 bases and J lost 2 bases. Looked up from germline, CDR1 is LNHDA and CDR2 is SQIVND (reference sequence). The CDR3 region is CASAPGGVNTGELFF. DNA for the CDR3: TGTGCCAGTGCCCCGGGAGGGGTAAACACCGGGGAGCTGTTTTTT.

This clone occurred a few times. CDR3 sequence (DNA): TGTGCCAGCAGCCGAAACCGGGACTTCTCCTACGAGCAGTACTTC. It translates to CASSRNRDFSYEQYF. The V gene is TRBV6-5, the J gene TRBJ2-7; D might be TRBD2 (6 bases). This CDR3 comprises 15 residues. V lost 6 bases and J 0 bases, leaving 15 bases between the germline ends. CDR1 MNHEY and CDR2 SVGAGI come from the germline V gene.

The chain is built from TRBV2 and TRBJ1-2; D is unresolved. The CDR3 totals 12 residues. V gave up 1 base and J gave up 8 bases, with 8 bases separating them. The germline V gene has CDR1 SNHLY and CDR2 FYNNEI. CDR3 sequence reads: CASSEVLEGYTF. CDR3 nucleotides: TGTGCCAGCAGTGAAGTACTTGAGGGCTACACCTTC. The full variable domain, with the rest looked up from reference TRBV2 and TRBJ1-2, is EPEVTQTPSHQVTQMGQEVILRCVPISNHLYFYWYRQILGQKVEFLVSFYNNEISEKSEIFDDQFSVERPDGSNFTLKIRSTKLEDSAMYFCASSEVLEGYTFGSGTRLTVV.

The V gene is TRBV28, the J gene TRBJ2-7; maybe TRBD2 (6 bases). V lost 5 bases and J lost 2, with 19 bases in between. The CDR3 has 16 residues. CDR1 and CDR2 from the germline V gene are MDHEN and SYDVKM. CDR3 in DNA: TGTGCCAGCAGTCTACCCCGGGGGAGTGGGACCTACGAGCAGTACTTC. Amino acid sequence: CASSLPRGSGTYEQYF.

V and J are TRBV4-2 and TRBJ1-2, with 8 bases identical to TRBD1. The germline CDR1 and CDR2 sequences are LGHNA and YNFKEQ. CDR3 length: 17 amino acids. The V segment lost 4 bases and the J segment 2 bases; nucleotides outside the gene matches: 12. This CDR3 is CASSPGDSGGPNYGYTF. The CDR3, as DNA: TGTGCCAGCAGCCCAGGGGATTCAGGGGGCCCCAACTATGGCTACACCTTC.

With regard to this clone: Relative to the germline gene, one junction end is altered; a read error may explain this. This chain uses TRBV7-6 with TRBJ2-2; 9 bases line up with TRBD1. The V gene's germline CDR1 is SGHVS and CDR2 FNYEAQ. The CDR3 consists of 15 residues. In DNA, the CDR3 is TGTGCCAGCAGTCCCGGGACAGGGAACGCCGGGGAGCTGTTTTTT. Its translation is CASSPGTGNAGELFF.

This clone was found a few times. This chain uses TRBV3-1 (or the pseudogene TRBV3-2) with TRBJ2-2, with TRBD2 as a possible D gene (5 bases). CDR3 size: 14 residues. Germline CDR1 LGHDT, CDR2 YNNKEL (reference sequence). Between the trimmed V and J ends, which lost 2 bases and 5 bases, there was a span of 9 bases. The CDR3 sequence: CASSQQPGTGELFF. In nucleotides, the CDR3 is TGTGCCAGCAGCCAACAACCGGGGACCGGGGAGCTGTTTTTT.

The CDR3 DNA follows: TGTGCCAGAAGCTTGCTAGGGGGCGAAAGGTACCAAGAGACCCAGTACTTC. Protein product: CARSLLGGERYQETQYF. V usage is TRBV5-3 and J usage is TRBJ2-5; TRBD1 matches at 7 bases. TRBV5-3 is an ORF; its function is uncertain. CDR3 size: 17 residues. The V and J ends lost 1 base and 0 bases, in that order; junction bases with no gene match: 9.

The rearrangement links TRBV3-1 (or the pseudogene TRBV3-2) to TRBJ2-3; D not certain. Trimming pared 4 bases from V and 7 bases from J, leaving 6 bases between. Germline loops: CDR1 LGHDT, CDR2 YNNKEL (reference sequence). The CDR3 has 11 residues. CDR3 sequence: CASSLDNTQYF. CDR3 DNA: TGTGCCAGCAGCCTAGATAATACGCAGTATTTT.

V and J are TRBV6-5 and TRBJ1-2, with 9 bases fitting TRBD1. CDR1 is MNHEY and CDR2 is SVGAGI in the germline V gene. The V gene end was trimmed by 3 bases and the J gene end by 4 bases; junction bases not matched to a gene: 6. The CDR3 contains 15 residues. CDR3 loop: CASSYSTGGAYGYTF. CDR3 in DNA: TGTGCCAGCAGTTATTCGACAGGGGGAGCCTATGGCTACACCTTC.